This record concerns one TCR beta chain sequence. The antigen remains undetermined. These data are taken from a study of cytomegalovirus exposure and HLA in healthy donors. Use of 60 Vbeta and 13 Jbeta primers characterized the PCR. Libraries were prepared by immunoSEQ multiplex PCR; TCRdb keeps only in-frame clonotypes and omits some of them. The profile shows 170,000 or so clones, approximately 80% of them singletons. From germline, CDR1 is SGHAT and CDR2 FQNNGV. This CDR3 contains 15 residues. V gave up 1 base and J gave up 3 bases, with 12 bases separating them. Study-level results: Later analysis suggested links between common viral pathogens and several top significant clusters. Among CMV-associated TCR beta chains, most appeared HLA-restricted in a later analysis.

Sequences were obtained from PBMCs. The chain couples TRBV11-2 to TRBJ1-2, with D maybe TRBD1 (6 bases). The origin of this receptor is a man aged 18 to 29 in good health and CMV-seronegative. The CDR3 sequence is CASSLVGGGHYGYTF. CDR3 nucleotides: TGTGCCAGCAGCTTAGTCGGCGGGGGCCACTATGGCTACACCTTC. Filled out from reference TRBV11-2 and TRBJ1-2, the complete variable domain reads EAGVAQSPRYKIIEKRQSVAFWCNPISGHATLYWYQQILGQGPKLLIQFQNNGVVDDSQLPKDRFSAERLKGVDSTLKIQPAKLEDSAVYLCASSLVGGGHYGYTFGSGTRLTVV.